This T cell receptor (beta chain) was observed in a study of blood T cell repertoires in COVID-19. On the study more broadly: Specimens from acute and convalescent COVID-19 originated in the United States, Italy and Spain.

The CDR3 length is 13 residues. Trimming removed 3 bases from V and 4 bases from J, with 9 bases in between. CDR1 is LGHDT and CDR2 is YNNKEL in the germline V gene (reference sequence). Repertoires were generated with immunoSEQ multiplex PCR, while TCRdb's copy carries only in-frame clones and drops some. The sample holds 300,000 or so clones, roughly 90% seen once. Researchers sorted participants into cohorts using their self-reported clinical history. Sequenced: PBMCs or T cells enriched from blood (not recorded which). The source is a man aged 60 to 75 who had recovered from COVID-19. The chain uses TRBV3-1 (or the pseudogene TRBV3-2) and TRBJ1-2; a weak D match, TRBD1 (5 bases). The CDR3 sequence is CASSHQGGYGYTF. The CDR3 DNA reads as TGTGCCAGCAGCCATCAGGGTGGCTATGGCTACACCTTC.